Each of the 13 T cell receptor beta chains below was sequenced from the same sample in a study of long-term antiretroviral therapy in people with HIV. At the survey level, the v3.0 immunoSEQ assay was run. Measured with immunoSEQ multiplex PCR; TCRdb has only the in-frame clones, and not every one. The data hold 30,000 or so clones, with about 85% observed a single time. The sequences come from unsorted PBMCs, collected 3 years after starting antiretroviral therapy. The receptors come from a man between 40 and 49 years old with HIV.

Only one count was recorded for this clone. This rearrangement joins TRBV10-3 to TRBJ2-7, with D maybe TRBD2 (5 bases). Looked up from germline, CDR1 is ENHRY and CDR2 is SYGVKD. The CDR3 spans 23 residues. V lost 2 bases, J lost 0 bases, and 35 bases lay in between. The CDR3 here is CAISEPSGLIQDSTPRSSYEQYF. In DNA, the CDR3 is TGTGCCATCAGTGAGCCGTCGGGTTTGATCCAGGACTCGACTCCCCGGAGCTCCTACGAGCAGTACTTC.

This clone has only one observation. The rearrangement uses TRBV5-1 and TRBJ2-1; 7 bases fit TRBD2. The CDR3 contains 14 residues. Trimming took 0 bases from V and 7 from J; bases not matched to a gene: 4. CDR1 and CDR2 (germline): SGHRS, YFSETQ. CDR3 sequence: CASSLVDSGNEQFF. CDR3 nucleotide sequence: TGCGCCAGCAGCTTGGTCGATAGCGGGAATGAGCAGTTCTTC.

The genes are TRBV4-1 and TRBJ1-3; D not certain. The V gene lost 4 bases and the J gene lost 0 bases, with 7 bases spanning the gap. The germline V gene has CDR1 MGHRA and CDR2 YSYEKL. The CDR3 extends over 14 amino acids. The CDR3 coding sequence is TGCGCCAGCAGCCCAACATTCTCTGGAAACACCATATATTTT. This codes for CASSPTFSGNTIYF.

The J gene is TRBJ2-1, the V gene TRBV10-3; 10 bases fit TRBD2. This CDR3 spans 16 amino acids. The V segment lost 3 bases and the J segment 8 bases; nucleotides outside the gene matches: 10. Germline assignment: CDR1 ENHRY and CDR2 SYGVKD. CDR3 bases: TGTGCCATCAGTGAAGGGCGGCTAGCGGGAGTCGATGAGCAGTTCTTC. The encoded protein is CAISEGRLAGVDEQFF.

This clone showed up just once. The V gene is TRBV11-2, the J gene TRBJ2-1, with D possibly TRBD1 on 6 matching bases. V was cut by 4 bases and J by 6 bases, with 7 bases left in between. Germline CDR1 and CDR2: SGHAT and FQNNGV. This CDR3 region has 12 residues. CDR3 amino acids: CASSSTGNEQFF. As DNA, the CDR3 is TGTGCCAGCAGCTCGACAGGCAATGAGCAGTTCTTC.

Notes on this clone: At one end, the junction sequence differs from germline, possibly due to a read error. The CDR3: CASCLGRDAGELFF. The CDR3 DNA follows: TGCGCCAGCTGCTTGGGCAGGGACGCCGGGGAGCTGTTTTTT. The chain links TRBV5-1 to TRBJ2-2; D could derive from TRBD1 or TRBD2 (5 bases each). Looked up from germline, CDR1 is SGHRS and CDR2 is YFSETQ. This CDR3 comprises 14 residues.

The chain employs TRBV19 and TRBJ2-6; D is unclear. CDR3 length: 14 residues. The germline gives CDR1 LNHDA, CDR2 SQIVND (reference sequence). Trimming shortened V by 3 bases and J by 0 bases, and 3 bases separated the two germline ends. Written as DNA, the CDR3 is TGTGCCAGTAGTATGGCCTCTGGGGCCAACGTCCTGACTTTC. This sequence encodes CASSMASGANVLTF.

V and J are TRBV29-1 and TRBJ2-6, with TRBD2 matching over 11 bases. CDR1 and CDR2 from the germline V gene are SQVTM and ANQGSEA. There are 16 residues in the CDR3. The junction had 2 bases not matched to a gene; V was cut back by 4 bases and J by 0 bases. The CDR3 loop reads CSVGLAGSSGANVLTF. CDR3 DNA: TGCAGCGTTGGACTAGCGGGGAGCTCTGGGGCCAACGTCCTGACTTTC.

V and J are TRBV7-3 and TRBJ1-1; no firm D call. The V and J ends lost 5 bases and 3 bases respectively, with 10 bases between them. The CDR3 spans 13 residues. Germline V gives CDR1 SGHTA, CDR2 FQGTGA. Here the CDR3 DNA reads TGTGCCAGCAGCCCTTTCGGGGACACTGAAGCTTTCTTT. This translates into CASSPFGDTEAFF.

The genes are TRBV11-2 and TRBJ2-7; a possible D gene is TRBD2 (5 bases). Germline V gene lookup returns CDR1 SGHAT and CDR2 FQNNGV. The CDR3 has 14 amino acids. V dropped 2 bases and J dropped 1 base, with 9 bases sitting between them. CDR3 protein: CASSLSPGSYEQYF. In DNA form, the CDR3 reads TGTGCCAGCAGCTTAAGCCCGGGGTCCTACGAGCAGTACTTC.

The rearrangement uses TRBV6-1 and TRBJ1-3; D is possibly TRBD1 (6 bases). V lost 4 bases and J 0 bases, leaving 13 bases between the germline ends. Germline assignment: CDR1 MNHNS and CDR2 SASEGT. This CDR3 spans 16 amino acids. CDR3 coding DNA: TGTGCCAGCAGTGTATCGACAGGTAGCTCTGGAAACACCATATATTTT. Amino acid sequence: CASSVSTGSSGNTIYF.

The chain has TRBV5-1 and TRBJ2-6; D is undetermined. Germline V gene lookup returns CDR1 SGHRS and CDR2 YFSETQ. The V end was cut by 2 bases, the J end by 0 bases, with 12 bases between. There are 17 residues in the CDR3. This CDR3 reads CASSLGFVLSGANVLTF. In DNA, the CDR3 is TGCGCCAGCAGCTTAGGATTCGTCCTCTCTGGGGCCAACGTCCTGACTTTC.

This clone was counted only a few times. The genes are TRBV5-6 and TRBJ1-3; D is ambiguous. Germline CDR1 and CDR2: SGHDT and YYEEEE. With 3 bases removed from V and 2 bases from J, the gap between germline ends came to 12 bases. The CDR3 is 15 residues long. The DNA for the CDR3 is TGTGCCAGCAGCTCCGGTGATGTGGCTGGAAACACCATATATTTT. It yields the protein CASSSGDVAGNTIYF.